These T cell receptor beta chains were read from a single sample in a study of blood T cells in healthy people across ages. Each CDR3 protein gets one entry after TCRdb re-called the 5' RACE reads with MiXCR. The sample carries approximately 2,000,000 distinct CDR3 sequences, 35% to 50% recorded once. Sequenced material: blood. The source of these receptors is a human donor in good health. Both conserved end residues are part of each CDR3. The D gene is left open where the match is weak. Rows may omit the clone size; those that give it use once, few, many or a size class.

D	V	J	size	DNA	CDR3
TRBD1	TRBV5-6	TRBJ2-7	-	TGTGCCAGCAGCTTATACTTCGGGACAGGATCCTACGAGCAGTACTTC	CASSLYFGTGSYEQYF
TRBD1	TRBV6-6	TRBJ1-2	-	TGTGCCAGCAGTTACAAGAGAACAGGGGATGGCTACACCTTC	CASSYKRTGDGYTF
TRBD1	TRBV5-1	TRBJ1-2	few	TGCGCCAGCAAGGGGACAGGGGGCGCAGATGGCTACACCTTC	CASKGTGGADGYTF
TRBD2	TRBV7-8	TRBJ2-3	-	TGTGCCAGCAGCTCCATTGTCGCTAGCGGGGGGCGCACAGATACGCAGTATTTT	CASSSIVASGGRTDTQYF
-	TRBV12-3/TRBV12-4	TRBJ1-5	-	TGTGCCAGCAGTTCCCTAAGACCGAATCAGCCCCAGCATTTT	CASSSLRPNQPQHF
-	TRBV27	TRBJ1-2	-	TGTGCCAGCAGCCCATCACTACTGCGGGGCTATGGCTACACCTTC	CASSPSLLRGYGYTF
TRBD2	TRBV20-1	TRBJ2-3	-	TGCAGTGCTAGAGATCCACTAGCGGCAGATACGCAGTATTTT	CSARDPLAADTQYF
-	TRBV2	TRBJ2-2	-	TGTGCCAGCAGTCTGGACCCTTACGGGGAGCTGTTTTTT	CASSLDPYGELFF
-	TRBV7-9	TRBJ1-2	-	TGTGCCAGCAGCTGGGACACCGTAAACTATGGCTACACCTTC	CASSWDTVNYGYTF
-	TRBV15	TRBJ1-1	-	TGTGCCACCGCGTCATGGGAGGGTGGAGGAGTGAACACTGAAGCTTTCTTT	CATASWEGGGVNTEAFF
-	TRBV5-1	TRBJ1-2	few	TGCGCCAGCAGCCCATCCCCAGGTTCGATCTATGGCTACACCTTC	CASSPSPGSIYGYTF
-	TRBV12-3/TRBV12-4	TRBJ2-4	-	TGTGCCAGCAGTTTTGAGGGCGGGCGAGGAAACATTCAGTACTTC	CASSFEGGRGNIQYF
TRBD2	TRBV4-2	TRBJ2-1	-	TGTGCCAGCAGCCAAGATAACCTAGCGGGGTCATACAATGAGCAGTTCTTC	CASSQDNLAGSYNEQFF
TRBD2	TRBV4-3	TRBJ2-1	few	TGCGCCAGCAGCCAAAGTTGGGGACTAGCGGGGGTCTACAATGAGCAGTTCTTC	CASSQSWGLAGVYNEQFF
TRBD1	TRBV2	TRBJ2-5	few	TGTGCCAGCAGTGAGGGACAGGGTACGGAGACCCAGTACTTC	CASSEGQGTETQYF
TRBD1	TRBV3-1	TRBJ1-5	few	TGTGCCAGCAGCCAGACAGGGGGCCCTCAGCCCCAGCATTTT	CASSQTGGPQPQHF
TRBD2	TRBV12-3/TRBV12-4	TRBJ2-5	few	TGTGCCAGCAGATCGGGACTAGCGGGGGGGCCGGGTGAGACCCAGTACTTC	CASRSGLAGGPGETQYF
TRBD2	TRBV27	TRBJ2-1	few	TGTGCCAGCAGTTTATGGGCGGGGGGGCCCTACCAGTTCTTC	CASSLWAGGPYQFF
TRBD1	TRBV29-1	TRBJ2-5	-	TGCAGCATGGGACAGGGGACTCTCGAGACCCAGTACTTC	CSMGQGTLETQYF
-	TRBV20-1	TRBJ1-2	few	TGCAGTGCTAGAGATTTCCGAGGAGGGGACTATGGCTACACCTTC	CSARDFRGGDYGYTF
-	TRBV7-6	TRBJ1-2	-	TGTGCCAGCAGCCAATTCGGACAGAAAAGAGGCTCCTATGGCTACACCTTC	CASSQFGQKRGSYGYTF
-	TRBV15	TRBJ1-1	-	TGTGCCACCAGCAGATCGAGGAACACTGAAGCTTTCTTT	CATSRSRNTEAFF
TRBD1	TRBV7-9	TRBJ2-7	few	TGTGCCAGCAGCCTTGACAGGGCGCAGCAGTACTTC	CASSLDRAQQYF
-	TRBV27	TRBJ2-3	-	TGTGCCAGCAGTTCCCATGCTCTTTCGAGGGCAGATACGCAGTATTTT	CASSSHALSRADTQYF
-	TRBV6-6	TRBJ1-1	-	TGTGCCAGCGGTTATAGGGAAACGAACACTGAAGCTTTCTTT	CASGYRETNTEAFF
-	TRBV4-1	TRBJ1-1	few	TGCGCCAGCAGCCAACCCTTAGACAGGTTGAACACTGAAGCTTTCTTT	CASSQPLDRLNTEAFF
TRBD1	TRBV7-9	TRBJ1-2	-	TGTGCCAGCAGCCACATCCCGGGACAGGGGGCTGCTGACTATGGCTACACCTTC	CASSHIPGQGAADYGYTF
-	TRBV12-3/TRBV12-4	TRBJ2-7	few	TGTGCCAGCAGTTTGGCGTGGGCTGATAGGTACTTC	CASSLAWADRYF
-	TRBV7-9	TRBJ1-4	few	TGTGCCAGCAGCCCACCTGCAACTAATGAAAAACTGTTTTTT	CASSPPATNEKLFF
-	TRBV2	TRBJ1-2	-	TGTGCCAGTACCTTTAGGACAGCCTCCTATGGCTACACCTTC	CASTFRTASYGYTF
-	TRBV7-9	TRBJ2-5	few	TGTGCCAGCAGTGTAGGGGGGGCTATGGAGACCCAGTACTTC	CASSVGGAMETQYF